The clone carrying this T cell receptor (beta chain) was seen at least ten times. This record comes from a study of response to subunit inactivated influenza vaccine. TCRdb itself ran the RT-PCR reads through MiXCR, one entry per CDR3 protein. The sample carries almost 250,000 distinct CDR3 sequences, 9% to 15% recorded once. Trimming at V came to 4 bases and at J to 6 bases, leaving 5 bases not matched to a gene. CDR3 length: 14 residues. The V gene's germline CDR1 is SGHRS and CDR2 YFSETQ. The V and J genes are TRBV5-1 and TRBJ2-7, with 12 bases aligning to TRBD1. Here the sequenced sample was non-naive T cells sorted from PBMCs, taken 14 to 15 days before vaccination. The sequence came from a man over 45 who received an inactivated influenza vaccine. CDR3 loop: CASSGGTGGGEQYF. CDR3 coding DNA: TGCGCCAGCAGCGGCGGGACAGGGGGCGGCGAGCAGTACTTC.